The source of this TCR beta chain is a study of CD8 T cells in Susac syndrome. CD8+ and CD4+ T cells circulating in blood were sequenced for TCR beta. Negative isolation yielded CD4+ and CD8+ T cells, and FACS enriched TEMRA cells. On this clonotype: Its antigen remains unidentified.

When the RNA was reverse transcribed, random hexamers were used with an input of about 0.5 to 1 ug. The authors amplified TCR beta CDR3 across 54 Vbeta and 13 Jbeta using immunoSEQ multiplex PCR. One entry per CDR3 protein results from TCRdb running MiXCR on the immunoSEQ multiplex PCR reads. The sample consists of 110,000 or so distinct CDR3 sequences, about nine tenths of them appearing once. Study outcomes and limitations: The study recognized that the number of individuals in its TCR sequencing and HLA analysis was relatively small.

This CDR3 has 14 residues. Germline-derived CDR1 and CDR2 are MNHNS and SASEGT. V shed 8 bases and J shed 7 bases, with 18 bases lying between them. Material: CD4+ T cells from PBMCs. This chain links TRBV6-1 with TRBJ2-1; D remains ambiguous. The TCR was taken from a human donor in good health. CDR3 loop: CASAVVSLGNEQFF. For the CDR3, the DNA is TGTGCCAGCGCGGTGGTATCATTGGGGAATGAGCAGTTCTTC.